This T cell receptor (beta chain) comes out of a study of tumor T cells in aggressive B-cell lymphoma (dated 2017 in TCRdb). The protocol used for the library was the immunoSEQ multiplex PCR assay. TCRdb took this table from immuneACCESS and kept in-frame rearrangements with V and J called. Such tables lack part of the clones; where checked against another copy, unresolved V genes explain under half of the gap, and the rest is unexplained. Across this sample there are about 7,600 clones, with roughly 80% seen only once. The ten largest clones capture approximately 3% of the sample. On this clone itself: The antigen it recognizes is unknown. Per-base qualities were not stored, and no clone one base away is much larger.

CDR1 SEHNR and CDR2 FQNEAQ are derived from the germline V gene (reference sequence). Trimming costs V 5 bases and J 11 bases, and their ends lie 19 bases apart. The CDR3 starts with the cysteine, ends with the phenylalanine, and has 14 residues. Of all the DNA, just the CDR3 is kept, 42 bases in frame from base 1. The clonotype comes from an adult with diffuse large B cell lymphoma. The source material was tumor tissue. The chain is encoded by TRBV7-9 joined to TRBJ1-5; too little of a D gene remains to name it. The DNA sequence is as follows: TGTGCCAGCAGCCCCCCAACGGCGGATCGGACCCAGCATTTT. It is translated as CASSPPTADRTQHF.